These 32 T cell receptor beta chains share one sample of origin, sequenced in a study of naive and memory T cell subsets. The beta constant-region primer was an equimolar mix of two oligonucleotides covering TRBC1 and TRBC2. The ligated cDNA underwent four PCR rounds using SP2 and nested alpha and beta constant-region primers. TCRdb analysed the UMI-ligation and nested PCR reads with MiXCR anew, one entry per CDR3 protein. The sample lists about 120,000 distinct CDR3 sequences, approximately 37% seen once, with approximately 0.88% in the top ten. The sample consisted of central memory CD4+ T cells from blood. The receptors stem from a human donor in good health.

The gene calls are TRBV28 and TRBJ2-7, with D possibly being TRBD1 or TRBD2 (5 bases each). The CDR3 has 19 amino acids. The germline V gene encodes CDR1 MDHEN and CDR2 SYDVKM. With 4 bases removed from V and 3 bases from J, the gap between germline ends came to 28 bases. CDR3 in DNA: TGTGCCAGCAGTTACCGGGGCTTCCGCCGGGGATCATGGAACTACGAGCAGTACTTC. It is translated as CASSYRGFRRGSWNYEQYF.

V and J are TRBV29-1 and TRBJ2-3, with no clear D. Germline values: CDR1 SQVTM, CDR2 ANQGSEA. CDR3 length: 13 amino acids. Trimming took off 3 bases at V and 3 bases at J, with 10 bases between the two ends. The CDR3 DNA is TGCAGCGTTGAGGTGGCAAGTACAGATACGCAGTATTTT. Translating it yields CSVEVASTDTQYF.

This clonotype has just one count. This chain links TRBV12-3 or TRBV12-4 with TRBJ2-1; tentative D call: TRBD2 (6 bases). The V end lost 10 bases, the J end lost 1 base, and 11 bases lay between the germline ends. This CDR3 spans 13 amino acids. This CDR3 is CATRDSSYNEQFF. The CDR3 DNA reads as TGTGCCACCCGGGACTCATCCTACAATGAGCAGTTCTTC.

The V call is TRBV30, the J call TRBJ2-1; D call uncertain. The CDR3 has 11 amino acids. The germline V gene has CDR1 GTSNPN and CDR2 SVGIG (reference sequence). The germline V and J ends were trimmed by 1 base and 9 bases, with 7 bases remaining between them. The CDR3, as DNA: TGTGCCTGGAGTGGCCTGCGTGAGCAGTTCTTC. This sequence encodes CAWSGLREQFF.

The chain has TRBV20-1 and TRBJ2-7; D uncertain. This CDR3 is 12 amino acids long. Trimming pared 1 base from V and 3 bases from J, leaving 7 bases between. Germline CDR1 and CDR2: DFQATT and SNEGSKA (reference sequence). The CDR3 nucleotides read TGCAGTGCTAGAGCGAGATACTACGAGCAGTACTTC. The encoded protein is CSARARYYEQYF.

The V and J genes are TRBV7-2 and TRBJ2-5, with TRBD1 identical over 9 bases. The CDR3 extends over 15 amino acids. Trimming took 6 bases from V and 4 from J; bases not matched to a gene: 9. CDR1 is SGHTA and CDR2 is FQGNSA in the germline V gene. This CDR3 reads CASRRTGGVAETQYF. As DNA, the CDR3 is TGTGCCAGCAGGCGAACAGGGGGCGTAGCAGAGACCCAGTACTTC. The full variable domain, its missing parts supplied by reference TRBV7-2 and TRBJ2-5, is GAGVSQSPSNKVTEKGKDVELRCDPISGHTALYWYRQSLGQGLEFLIYFQGNSAPDKSGLPSDRFSAERTGGSVSTLTIQRTQQEDSAVYLCASRRTGGVAETQYFGPGTRLLVL.

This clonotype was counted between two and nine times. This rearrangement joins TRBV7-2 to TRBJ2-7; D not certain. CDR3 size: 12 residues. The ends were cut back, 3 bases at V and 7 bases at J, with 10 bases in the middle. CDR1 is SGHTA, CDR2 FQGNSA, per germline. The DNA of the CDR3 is TGTGCCAGCAGCTTGGAACGTGGGGAGCAGTACTTC. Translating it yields CASSLERGEQYF.

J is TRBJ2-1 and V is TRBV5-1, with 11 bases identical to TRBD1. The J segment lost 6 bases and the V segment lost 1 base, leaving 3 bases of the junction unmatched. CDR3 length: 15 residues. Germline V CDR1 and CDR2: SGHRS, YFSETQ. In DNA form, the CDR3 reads TGCGCCAGCAGCTTGTTTGGGACAGGGGGCAATGAGCAGTTCTTC. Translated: CASSLFGTGGNEQFF.

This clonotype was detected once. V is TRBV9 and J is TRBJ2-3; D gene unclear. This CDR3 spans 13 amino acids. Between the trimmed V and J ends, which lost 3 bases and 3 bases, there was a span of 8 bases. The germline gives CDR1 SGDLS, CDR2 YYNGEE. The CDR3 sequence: CASSAHFTDTQYF. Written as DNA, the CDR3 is TGTGCCAGCAGCGCGCACTTTACAGATACGCAGTATTTT.

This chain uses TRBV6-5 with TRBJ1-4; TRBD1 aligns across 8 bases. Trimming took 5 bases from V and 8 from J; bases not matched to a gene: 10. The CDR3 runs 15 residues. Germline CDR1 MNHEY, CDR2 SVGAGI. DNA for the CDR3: TGTGCCAGCAGTGAATTCCGGGACAGGCGGGAAAAACTGTTTTTT. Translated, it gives CASSEFRDRREKLFF.

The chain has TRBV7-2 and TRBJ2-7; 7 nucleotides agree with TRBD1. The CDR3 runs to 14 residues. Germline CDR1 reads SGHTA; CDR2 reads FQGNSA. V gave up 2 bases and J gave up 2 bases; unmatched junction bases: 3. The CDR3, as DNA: TGTGCCAGCAGCTTAATGCAGGGGGCCTACGAGCAGTACTTC. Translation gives CASSLMQGAYEQYF.

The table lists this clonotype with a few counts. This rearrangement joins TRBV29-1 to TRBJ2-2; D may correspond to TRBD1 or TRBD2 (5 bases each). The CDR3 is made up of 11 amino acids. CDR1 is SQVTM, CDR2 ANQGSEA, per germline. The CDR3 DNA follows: TGCAGTGGGGGGAACACCGGGGAGCTGTTTTTT. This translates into CSGGNTGELFF.

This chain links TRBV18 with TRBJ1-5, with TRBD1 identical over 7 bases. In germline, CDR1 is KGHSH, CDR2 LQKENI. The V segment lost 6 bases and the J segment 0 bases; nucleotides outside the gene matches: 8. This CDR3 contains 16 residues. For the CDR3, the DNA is TGTGCCAGCTCCCTAAGACAGGGAAATAGCAATCAGCCCCAGCATTTT. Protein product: CASSLRQGNSNQPQHF.

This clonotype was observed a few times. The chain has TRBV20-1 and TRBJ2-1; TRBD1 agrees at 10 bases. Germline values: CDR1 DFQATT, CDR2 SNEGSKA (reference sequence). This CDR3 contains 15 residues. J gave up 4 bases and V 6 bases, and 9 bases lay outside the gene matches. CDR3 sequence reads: CSATPGQGQYNEQFF. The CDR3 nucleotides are TGCAGTGCAACCCCGGGACAGGGGCAATACAATGAGCAGTTCTTC.

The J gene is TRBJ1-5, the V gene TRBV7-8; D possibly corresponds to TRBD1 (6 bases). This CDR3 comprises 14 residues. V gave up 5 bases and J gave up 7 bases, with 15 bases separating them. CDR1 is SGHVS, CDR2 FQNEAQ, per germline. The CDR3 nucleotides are TGTGCCAGCAGCGTACAACAGGGTTGGCAGCCCCAGCATTTT. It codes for CASSVQQGWQPQHF.

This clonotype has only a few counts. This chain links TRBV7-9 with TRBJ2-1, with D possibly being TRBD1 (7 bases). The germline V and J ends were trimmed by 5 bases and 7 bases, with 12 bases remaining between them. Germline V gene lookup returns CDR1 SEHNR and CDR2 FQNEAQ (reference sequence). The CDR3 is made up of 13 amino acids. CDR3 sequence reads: CASSAGQRNEQFF. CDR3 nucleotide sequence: TGTGCCAGCAGCGCGGGACAGAGAAATGAGCAGTTCTTC.

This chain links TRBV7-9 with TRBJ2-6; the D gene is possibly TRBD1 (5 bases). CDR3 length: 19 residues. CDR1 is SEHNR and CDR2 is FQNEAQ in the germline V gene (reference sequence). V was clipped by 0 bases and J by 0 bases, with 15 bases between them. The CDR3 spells CASSLADIIRASGANVLTF. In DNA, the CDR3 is TGTGCCAGCAGCTTAGCGGACATAATTAGGGCCTCTGGGGCCAACGTCCTGACTTTC.

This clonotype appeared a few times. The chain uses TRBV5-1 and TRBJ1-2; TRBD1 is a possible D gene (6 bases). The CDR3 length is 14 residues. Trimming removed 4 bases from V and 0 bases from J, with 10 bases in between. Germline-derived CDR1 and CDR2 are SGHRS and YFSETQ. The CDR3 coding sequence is TGCGCCAGCAGCACACAGGGAGCTAACTATGGCTACACCTTC. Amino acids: CASSTQGANYGYTF.

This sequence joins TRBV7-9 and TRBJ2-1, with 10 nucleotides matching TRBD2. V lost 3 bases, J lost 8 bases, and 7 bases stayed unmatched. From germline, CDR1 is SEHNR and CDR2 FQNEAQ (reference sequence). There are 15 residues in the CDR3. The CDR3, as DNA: TGTGCCAGCAGCTTGTCTAGCGGGAGTTCTGATGAGCAGTTCTTC. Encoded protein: CASSLSSGSSDEQFF. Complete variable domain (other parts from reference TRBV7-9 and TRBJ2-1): DTGVSQNPRHKITKRGQNVTFRCDPISEHNRLYWYRQTLGQGPEFLTYFQNEAQLEKSRLLSDRFSAERPKGSFSTLEIQRTEQGDSAMYLCASSLSSGSSDEQFFGPGTRLTVL.

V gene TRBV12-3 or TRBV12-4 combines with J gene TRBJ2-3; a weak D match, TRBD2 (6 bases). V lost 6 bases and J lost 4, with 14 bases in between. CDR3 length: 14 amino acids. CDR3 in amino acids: CASRLAQNSDTQYF. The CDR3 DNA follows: TGTGCCAGCAGACTAGCCCAAAATTCAGATACGCAGTATTTT.

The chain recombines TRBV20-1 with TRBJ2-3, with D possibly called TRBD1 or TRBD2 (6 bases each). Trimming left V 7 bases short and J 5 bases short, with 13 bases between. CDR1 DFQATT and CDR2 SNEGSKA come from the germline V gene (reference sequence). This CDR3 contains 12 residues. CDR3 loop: CSVPGARDTQYF. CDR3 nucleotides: TGCAGTGTACCGGGGGCAAGAGATACGCAGTATTTT.

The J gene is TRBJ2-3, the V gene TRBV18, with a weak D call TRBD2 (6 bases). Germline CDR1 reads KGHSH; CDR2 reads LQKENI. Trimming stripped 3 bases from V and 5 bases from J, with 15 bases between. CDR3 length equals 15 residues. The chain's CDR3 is CASSPVAGKGDTQYF. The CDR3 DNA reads TGTGCCAGCTCACCGGTGGCGGGAAAGGGAGATACGCAGTATTTT.

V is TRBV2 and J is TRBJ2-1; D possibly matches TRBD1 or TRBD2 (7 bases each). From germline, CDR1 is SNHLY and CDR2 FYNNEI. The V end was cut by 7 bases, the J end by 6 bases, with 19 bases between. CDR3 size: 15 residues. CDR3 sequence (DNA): TGTGCCAGCATGAAGGGGGCGGGAGCTTCCAATGAGCAGTTCTTC. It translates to CASMKGAGASNEQFF.

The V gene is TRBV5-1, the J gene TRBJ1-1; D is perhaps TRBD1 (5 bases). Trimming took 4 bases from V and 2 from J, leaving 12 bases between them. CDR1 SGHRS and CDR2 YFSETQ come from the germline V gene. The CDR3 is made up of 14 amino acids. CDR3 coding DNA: TGCGCCAGCAGCCCAGCAGGGTTCAACACTGAAGCTTTCTTT. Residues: CASSPAGFNTEAFF.

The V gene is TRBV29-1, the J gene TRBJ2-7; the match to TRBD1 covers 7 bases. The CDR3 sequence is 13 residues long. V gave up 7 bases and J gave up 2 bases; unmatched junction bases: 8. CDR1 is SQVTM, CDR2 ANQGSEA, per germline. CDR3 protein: CSASGTETYEQYF. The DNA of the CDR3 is TGCAGCGCTTCCGGGACAGAGACCTACGAGCAGTACTTC.

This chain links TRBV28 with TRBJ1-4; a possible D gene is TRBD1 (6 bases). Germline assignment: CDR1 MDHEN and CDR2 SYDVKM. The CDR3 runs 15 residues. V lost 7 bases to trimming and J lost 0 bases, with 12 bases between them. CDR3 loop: CASKITGTTNEKLFF. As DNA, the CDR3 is TGTGCCAGCAAGATCACAGGGACAACTAATGAAAAACTGTTTTTT.

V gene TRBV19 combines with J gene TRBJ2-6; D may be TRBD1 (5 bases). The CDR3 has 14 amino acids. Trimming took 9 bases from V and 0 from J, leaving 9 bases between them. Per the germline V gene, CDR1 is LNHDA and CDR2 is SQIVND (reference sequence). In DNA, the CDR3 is TGTGCCAGCGCAACAGGCTCTGGGGCCAACGTCCTGACTTTC. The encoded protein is CASATGSGANVLTF.

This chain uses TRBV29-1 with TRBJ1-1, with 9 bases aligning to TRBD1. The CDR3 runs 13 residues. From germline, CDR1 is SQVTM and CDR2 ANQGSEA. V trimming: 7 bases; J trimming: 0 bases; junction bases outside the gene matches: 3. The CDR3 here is CSGGQGMNTEAFF. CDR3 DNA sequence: TGCAGCGGAGGACAGGGGATGAACACTGAAGCTTTCTTT.

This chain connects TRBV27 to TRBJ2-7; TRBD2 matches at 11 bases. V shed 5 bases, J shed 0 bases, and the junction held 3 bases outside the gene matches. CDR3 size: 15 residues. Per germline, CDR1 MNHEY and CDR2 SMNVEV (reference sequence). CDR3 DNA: TGTGCCAGCAGTGCTAGCGGGAGGCCCTCCTACGAGCAGTACTTC. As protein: CASSASGRPSYEQYF.

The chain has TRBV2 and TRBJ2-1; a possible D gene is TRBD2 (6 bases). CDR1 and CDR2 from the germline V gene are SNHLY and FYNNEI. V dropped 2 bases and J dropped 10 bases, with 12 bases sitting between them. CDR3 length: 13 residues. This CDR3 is CASSERAAGEQFF. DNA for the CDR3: TGTGCCAGCAGTGAAAGGGCGGCGGGGGAGCAGTTCTTC. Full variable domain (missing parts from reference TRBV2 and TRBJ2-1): EPEVTQTPSHQVTQMGQEVILRCVPISNHLYFYWYRQILGQKVEFLVSFYNNEISEKSEIFDDQFSVERPDGSNFTLKIRSTKLEDSAMYFCASSERAAGEQFFGPGTRLTVL.

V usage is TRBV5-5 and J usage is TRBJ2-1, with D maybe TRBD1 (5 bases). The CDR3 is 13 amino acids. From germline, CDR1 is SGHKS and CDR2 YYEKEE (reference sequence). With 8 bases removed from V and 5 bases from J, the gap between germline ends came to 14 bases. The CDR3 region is CASKKGVDNEQFF. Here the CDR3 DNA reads TGTGCCAGTAAGAAAGGGGTGGACAATGAGCAGTTCTTC.

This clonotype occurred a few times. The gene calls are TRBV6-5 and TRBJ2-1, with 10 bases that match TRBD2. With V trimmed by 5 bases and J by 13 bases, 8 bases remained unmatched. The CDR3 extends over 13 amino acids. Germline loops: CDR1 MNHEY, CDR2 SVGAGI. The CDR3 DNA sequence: TGTGCCAGCAGTCGCGATACTAGCGGGAAACAGTTCTTC. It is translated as CASSRDTSGKQFF.